Following are 16 T cell receptor beta chains from one sample sequenced in a study of CD8+ T cells in alopecia areata. Cutaneous lymph nodes were pooled and cells sorted by CD4, CD8alpha, NKG2D, NKG2ACE and more. cDNA serving as the sequencing template came from extracted, reverse transcribed RNA. Some clones are missing from TCRdb's copy, which holds only in-frame ones; the method was immunoSEQ multiplex PCR. Recorded here are 200,000 to 300,000 clones, none singletons. Material: CD4+ T cells sorted from a lymph node. The receptor source for this set is a C3H/HeJ mouse with alopecia areata. This mouse strain has H2-k as its MHC haplotype.

This clone occurred a few times. Gene names are mouse gene names. The read ends 4 residues shy of where the CDR3 ends; the end is completed using the germline J gene. The gene calls are TRBV1 and TRBJ2-3; 7 bases are a match to TRBD2. Germline V lookup: CDR1 NSQYPW, CDR2 LRSPGD (reference sequence). V lost 0 bases to trimming and J lost 1 base; unmatched junction nucleotides: 4. This CDR3 comprises 16 residues. The CDR3 loop is CTCSADLGDGAETLYF. CDR3 DNA (partial): TGCACCTGCAGTGCAGATCTGGGGGACGGTGCAGAA.

A remark on this clone: The gene symbols are mouse symbols. The CDR3 extends 4 residues past the end of the read, so its final part is completed from the germline J gene. The rearrangement joins TRBV13-2 to TRBJ2-7, with 7 bases that match TRBD2. This CDR3 spans 15 amino acids. The V segment lost 2 bases and the J segment 3 bases; nucleotides outside the gene matches: 8. Germline V gene data show CDR1 as NNHNN and CDR2 as SYGAGS (reference sequence). Incomplete CDR3 DNA: TGTGCCAGCGGTGACACAGACTGGGAGGGCTAT. Its translation is CASGDTDWEGY. The CDR3, in full, reads CASGDTDWEGYEQYF.

About this clone: The germline and genes are mouse ones. The sequence runs out 4 residues before the end of the CDR3; the remainder is reconstructed from the germline J gene. V is TRBV13-3 and J is TRBJ2-5, with 9 bases that match TRBD2. Germline lookup yields CDR1 NNHDY and CDR2 SYVADS. The V segment lost 1 base and the J segment 2 bases; nucleotides outside the gene matches: 5. The CDR3 consists of 16 residues. CDR3 DNA, as far as it was read: TGTGCCAGCAGTGATCCCCGACTGGGGGCCCAAGAC. Translating it yields CASSDPRLGAQD. The full CDR3 sequence reads CASSDPRLGAQDTQYF. Combining the CDR3 with reference TRBV13-3 and TRBJ2-5 gives the whole variable domain EAAVTQSPRSKVAVTGGKVTLSCHQTNNHDYMYWYRQDTGHGLRLIHYSYVADSTEKGDIPDGYKASRPSQENFSLILELASLSQTAVYFCASSDPRLGAQDTQYFGPGTRLLVL.

In regard to this clone: All gene names here are mouse names. The observed sequence ends 4 residues before the CDR3 terminus, with the missing tail filled in from the germline J gene. The V gene is TRBV5, the J gene TRBJ2-7, with 10 bases aligning to TRBD1. Germline assignment: CDR1 LGHNA and CDR2 YNLKQL (reference sequence). CDR3 size: 14 residues. The covered CDR3 bases are TGTGCCAGCAGCCAACTGGACAGGGGGTAT. Its translation is CASSQLDRGY. The entire CDR3 is CASSQLDRGYEQYF.

About this clone: The listed genes are named as in mouse. Read sequence stops 4 residues before the CDR3 end, and the germline J gene provides the missing end. The genes are TRBV13-2 and TRBJ2-7; tentatively, D is TRBD1 (6 bases). CDR3 length equals 15 residues. Germline V CDR1 and CDR2: NNHNN, SYGAGS (reference sequence). V dropped 2 bases and J dropped 0 bases, with 12 bases sitting between them. The CDR3 spells CASGEPGTTSYEQYF. The covered CDR3 bases are TGTGCCAGCGGTGAGCCCGGGACAACCTCCTAT.

This clone turned up a few times. The gene names given are mouse names. Other DNA sequences of this sample code for an identical CDR3. The CDR3 reads CASRRLGGRAETLYF. The sequenced CDR3 bases are TGTGCCAGCAGGCGACTGGGGGGGCGTGCAGAA. The gene calls are TRBV19 and TRBJ2-3; 12 bases line up with TRBD2. The read comes to an end 4 residues before the CDR3 does, leaving the germline J gene to fill in the end. Looked up from germline, CDR1 is FNHDT and CDR2 is SITEND (reference sequence). V gave up 5 bases and J gave up 1 base; unmatched junction bases: 2. The CDR3 extends over 15 amino acids.

Turning to this clone: Genes and germline come from the mouse. The read stops 4 residues short of the end of the CDR3; the missing end is completed from the germline J gene. Other DNA sequences in this sample translate to the same CDR3. The rearrangement links TRBV13-1 to TRBJ2-3, with 7 bases that match TRBD2. CDR1 NSHNY and CDR2 SYGAGN come from the germline V gene. Trimming at V came to 4 bases and at J to 0 bases, leaving 5 bases not matched to a gene. The CDR3 has 15 residues. The CDR3 loop reads CASSRGGTSAETLYF. The DNA read from the CDR3 is TGTGCCAGCAGTCGGGGGGGTACTAGTGCAGAA.

This clone was counted between two and nine times. Mouse germline and gene names are used. The CDR3 extends 4 residues past the end of the read, so its final part is completed from the germline J gene. The J gene is TRBJ2-5, the V gene TRBV13-1; D is perhaps TRBD2 (6 bases). V lost 2 bases and J 2 bases, leaving 9 bases between the germline ends. The CDR3 has 14 residues. Germline CDR1 is NSHNY and CDR2 is SYGAGN. The CDR3 DNA, read in part, is TGTGCCAGCAGTGAGCCGGGACTCCAAGAC. Translating gives CASSEPGLQD. The entire CDR3 protein is CASSEPGLQDTQYF.

This clone was seen more than once but under ten times. Mouse gene names and germline throughout. The read ends 4 residues shy of where the CDR3 ends; the end is completed using the germline J gene. The V and J genes are TRBV13-3 and TRBJ2-2; 12 bases match TRBD2. This CDR3 is built from 18 residues. Trimming removed 1 base from V and 1 base from J; junction bases left unmatched: 5. From germline, CDR1 is NNHDY and CDR2 SYVADS. The CDR3 DNA, read in part, is TGTGCCAGCAGTGATCCGGACTGGGGGGGGTTAAACACCGGG. Translated, it gives CASSDPDWGGLNTG. The complete CDR3 protein is CASSDPDWGGLNTGQLYF. Variable domain in full (rest from reference TRBV13-3 and TRBJ2-2): EAAVTQSPRSKVAVTGGKVTLSCHQTNNHDYMYWYRQDTGHGLRLIHYSYVADSTEKGDIPDGYKASRPSQENFSLILELASLSQTAVYFCASSDPDWGGLNTGQLYFGEGSKLTVL.

With regard to this clone: Gene names denote mouse genes. The read finishes 4 residues shy of the CDR3 end, and the germline J gene is used to complete it. V gene TRBV1 combines with J gene TRBJ2-7, with TRBD2 matching over 14 bases. The CDR3 is made up of 16 amino acids. CDR1 NSQYPW and CDR2 LRSPGD come from the germline V gene (reference sequence). The CDR3 sequence: CTCRPGLGGRRDEQYF. CDR3 DNA, as far as it was read: TGCACCTGCAGGCCGGGACTGGGGGGGCGTAGGGAT.

The sample holds a few counts of this clone. Gene names and germline match the mouse. Read data end 3 residues before the CDR3 end; the end is taken from the germline J gene. The chain recombines TRBV13-1 with TRBJ1-6; tentatively, D is TRBD1 (5 bases). TRBJ1-6 is classed as an ORF, of uncertain function. The germline gives CDR1 NSHNY, CDR2 SYGAGN. V was trimmed by 4 bases and J by 2 bases, leaving 7 bases between them. The CDR3 has 14 amino acids. The CDR3: CASSPGPYNSPLYF. The sequenced part of the CDR3 DNA is TGTGCCAGCAGTCCAGGGCCCTATAATTCGCCC.

This clone came up many times. Germline and genes here are mouse. The sequenced fragment ends 4 residues before the CDR3 boundary, so the rest is inferred from the germline J gene. Other DNA sequences in the same sample also yield this CDR3. The chain uses TRBV19 and TRBJ2-1; TRBD2 aligns across 7 bases. There are 14 residues in the CDR3. V lost 2 bases to trimming and J lost 1 base; unmatched junction nucleotides: 0. CDR1 and CDR2 from the germline V gene are FNHDT and SITEND (reference sequence). The sequenced CDR3 bases are TGTGCCAGCAGTATTGGGGGGAACTATGCT. It is translated as CASSIGGNYA. The complete CDR3 protein is CASSIGGNYAEQFF.

This clone was observed a few times. Gene and germline names: mouse. Read sequence stops 4 residues before the CDR3 end, and the germline J gene provides the missing end. The chain has TRBV5 and TRBJ2-3, with 7 bases matching TRBD2. The CDR3 runs to 15 residues. The J segment lost 1 base and the V segment lost 4 bases, leaving 5 bases of the junction unmatched. Germline V gives CDR1 LGHNA, CDR2 YNLKQL (reference sequence). CDR3 sequence: CASSPGGGGAETLYF. The DNA read from the CDR3 is TGTGCCAGCAGCCCCGGGGGGGGAGGTGCAGAA.

This clone turned up a few times. Gene names refer to mouse genes. The DNA ends 4 residues before the CDR3 does, and the rest of the CDR3 is filled in from the germline J gene. V usage is TRBV13-3 and J usage is TRBJ2-7, with D possibly TRBD1 on 6 matching bases. The length of the CDR3 is 13 residues. V was cut by 3 bases and J by 2 bases, with 9 bases left in between. Per the germline V gene, CDR1 is NNHDY and CDR2 is SYVADS. This CDR3 reads CASSGRTAYEQYF. The part of the CDR3 DNA that was read is TGTGCCAGCAGTGGGAGGACAGCCTAT.

This clone has a handful of counts. Genes and germline come from the mouse. The read terminates 4 residues ahead of where the CDR3 ends, so the germline J gene completes it. The gene calls are TRBV13-1 and TRBJ2-5; 10 bases agree with TRBD2. Germline V gene sequence: CDR1 NSHNY, CDR2 SYGAGN. The CDR3 consists of 16 residues. Trimming took 2 bases from V and 0 from J; bases not matched to a gene: 3. The DNA read from the CDR3 is TGTGCCAGCAGTGAGGGGACTGGGGATAACCAAGAC. Its protein product is CASSEGTGDNQD. The entire CDR3 is CASSEGTGDNQDTQYF.

This clone was found a few times. The genes and germline here are from mouse. The read terminates 4 residues before the CDR3 end, so the remaining end is supplied by the germline J gene. Other nucleotide sequences from this sample produce the same CDR3. This chain links TRBV19 with TRBJ2-1; 10 bases are shared with TRBD1. Germline assignment: CDR1 FNHDT and CDR2 SITEND (reference sequence). The CDR3 covers 14 residues. The J segment lost 2 bases and the V segment lost 5 bases, leaving 1 base of the junction unmatched. CDR3 loop: CASRTGGHYAEQFF. The CDR3 bases that were read are TGTGCCAGCAGGACAGGGGGCCACTATGCT. The full variable domain, its missing parts supplied by reference TRBV19 and TRBJ2-1, is GGIITQTPKFLIGQEGQKLTLKCQQNFNHDTMYWYRQDSGKGLRLIYYSITENDLQKGDLSEGYDASREKKSSFSLTVTSAQKNEMAVFLCASRTGGHYAEQFFGPGTRLTVL.